The following is a TCR beta chain sequence with its context. What it binds is unknown. Relative to the germline gene, one junction end is altered; a read error may explain this. This record belongs to a study of tumor-infiltrating lymphocytes in primary liver carcinoma. Overall study results and limits: Tumors had a significantly higher top-250-clone fraction than blood (p = 0.039).

A constant-region primer served to make TCR beta cDNA from around 540 ng total RNA. Libraries covering TCR beta were generated through three nested multiplex PCR rounds (using a slightly modified ARM-PCR). The first two PCR rounds, roughly 10 cycles each, used TRBV1-TRBV30 forward primers and a C-beta reverse primer. TCRdb reprocessed the multiplex PCR reads with MiXCR, giving one entry per CDR3 protein. The profile covers about 54,000 distinct CDR3 sequences, with roughly 77% appearing a single time and roughly 24% taken by the ten largest. In germline, CDR1 is SGHDT, CDR2 YYEEEE. The CDR3 covers 14 residues. Unsorted bulk tissue of roughly 19-30 mg yielded co-extracted RNA and DNA. Viable tumor cells exceeded 85% in all tumor samples.

This chain links TRBV5-6 with TRBJ1-5; TRBD1 is a possible D gene (5 bases). The sequenced sample was liver tumor tissue from sampling region 2. Subset denoted: tumor region T2, inferior pole. This clonotype originated in a man aged 40-50 years with primary liver carcinoma and hepatitis B virus infection. CDR3 region: CACSWWDGNQPQHF. The DNA for the CDR3 is TGTGCCTGCAGTTGGTGGGACGGGAATCAGCCCCAGCATTTT.